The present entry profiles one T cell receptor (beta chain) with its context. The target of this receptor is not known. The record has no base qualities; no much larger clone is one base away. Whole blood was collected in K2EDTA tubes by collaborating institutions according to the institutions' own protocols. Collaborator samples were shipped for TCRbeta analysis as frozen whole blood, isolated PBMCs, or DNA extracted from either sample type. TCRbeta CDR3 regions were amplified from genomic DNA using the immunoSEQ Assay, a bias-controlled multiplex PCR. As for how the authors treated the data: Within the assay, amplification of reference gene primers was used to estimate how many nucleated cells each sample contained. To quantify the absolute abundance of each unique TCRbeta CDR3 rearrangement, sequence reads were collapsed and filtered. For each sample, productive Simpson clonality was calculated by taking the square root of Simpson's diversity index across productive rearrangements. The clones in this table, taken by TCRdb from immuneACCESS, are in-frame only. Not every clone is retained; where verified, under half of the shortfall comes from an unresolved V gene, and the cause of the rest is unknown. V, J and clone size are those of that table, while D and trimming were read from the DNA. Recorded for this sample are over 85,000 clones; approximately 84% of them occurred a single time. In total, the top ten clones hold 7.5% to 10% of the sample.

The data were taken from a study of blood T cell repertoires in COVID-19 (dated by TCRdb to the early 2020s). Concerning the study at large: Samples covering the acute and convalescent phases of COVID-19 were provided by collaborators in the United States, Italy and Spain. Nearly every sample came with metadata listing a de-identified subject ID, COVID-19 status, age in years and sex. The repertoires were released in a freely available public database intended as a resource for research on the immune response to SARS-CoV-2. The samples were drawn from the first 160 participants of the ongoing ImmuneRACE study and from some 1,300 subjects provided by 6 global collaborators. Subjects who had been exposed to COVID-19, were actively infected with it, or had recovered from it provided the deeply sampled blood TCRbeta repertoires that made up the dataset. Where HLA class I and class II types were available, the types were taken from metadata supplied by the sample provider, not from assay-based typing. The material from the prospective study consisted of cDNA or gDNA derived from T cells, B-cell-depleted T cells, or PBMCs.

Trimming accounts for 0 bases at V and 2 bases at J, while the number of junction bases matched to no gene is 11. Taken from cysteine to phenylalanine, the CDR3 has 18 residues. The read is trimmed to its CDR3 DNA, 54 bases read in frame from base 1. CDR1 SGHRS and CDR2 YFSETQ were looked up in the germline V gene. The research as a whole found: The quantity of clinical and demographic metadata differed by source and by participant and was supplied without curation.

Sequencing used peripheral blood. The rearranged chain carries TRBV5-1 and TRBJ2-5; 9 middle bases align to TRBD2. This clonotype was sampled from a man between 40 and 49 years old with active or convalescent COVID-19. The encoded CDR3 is CASSLEAGGGGDQETQYF. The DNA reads TGCGCCAGCAGCTTGGAGGCGGGAGGCGGGGGGGATCAAGAGACCCAGTACTTC.